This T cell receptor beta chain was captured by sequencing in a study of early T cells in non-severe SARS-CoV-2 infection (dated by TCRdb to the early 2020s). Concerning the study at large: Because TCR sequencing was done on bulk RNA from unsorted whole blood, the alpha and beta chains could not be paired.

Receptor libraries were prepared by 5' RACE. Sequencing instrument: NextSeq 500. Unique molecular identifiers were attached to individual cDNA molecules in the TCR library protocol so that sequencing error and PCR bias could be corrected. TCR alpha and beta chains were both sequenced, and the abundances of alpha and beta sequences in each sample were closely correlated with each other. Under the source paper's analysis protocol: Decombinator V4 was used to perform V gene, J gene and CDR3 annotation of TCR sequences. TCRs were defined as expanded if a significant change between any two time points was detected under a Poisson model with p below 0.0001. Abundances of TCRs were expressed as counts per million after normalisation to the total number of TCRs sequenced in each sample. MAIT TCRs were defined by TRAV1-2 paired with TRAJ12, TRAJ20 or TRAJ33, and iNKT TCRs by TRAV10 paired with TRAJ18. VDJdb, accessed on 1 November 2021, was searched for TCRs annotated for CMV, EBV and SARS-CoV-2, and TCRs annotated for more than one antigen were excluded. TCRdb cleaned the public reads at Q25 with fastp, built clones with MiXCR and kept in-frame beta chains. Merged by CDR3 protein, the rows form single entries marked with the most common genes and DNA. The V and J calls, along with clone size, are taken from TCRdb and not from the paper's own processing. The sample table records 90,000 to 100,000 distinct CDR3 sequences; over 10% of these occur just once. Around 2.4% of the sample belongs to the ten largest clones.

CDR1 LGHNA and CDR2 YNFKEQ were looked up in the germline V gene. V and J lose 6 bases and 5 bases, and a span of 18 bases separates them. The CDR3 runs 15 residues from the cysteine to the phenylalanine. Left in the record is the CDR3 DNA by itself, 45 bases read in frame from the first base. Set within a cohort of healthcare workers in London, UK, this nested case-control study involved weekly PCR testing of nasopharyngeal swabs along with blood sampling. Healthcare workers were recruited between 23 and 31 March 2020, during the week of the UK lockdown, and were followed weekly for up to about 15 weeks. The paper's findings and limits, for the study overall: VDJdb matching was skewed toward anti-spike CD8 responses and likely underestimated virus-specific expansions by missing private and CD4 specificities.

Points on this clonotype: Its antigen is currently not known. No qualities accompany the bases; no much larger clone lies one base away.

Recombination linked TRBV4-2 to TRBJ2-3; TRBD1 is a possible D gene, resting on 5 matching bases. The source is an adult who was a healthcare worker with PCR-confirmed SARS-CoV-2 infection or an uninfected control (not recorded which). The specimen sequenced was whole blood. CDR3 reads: CASRELGQGGDTQYF. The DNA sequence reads TGTGCCAGCAGGGAGCTAGGGCAGGGTGGAGATACGCAGTATTTT.